This TCR beta chain was captured in a study of OX40 agonist ivuxolimab in advanced cancers. In the study overall: Patients enrolled in dose escalation were diagnosed with hepatocellular carcinoma, melanoma, renal cell or head and neck cancer.

Study-level points and caveats: The authors did not determine the antigen specificity of the expanded peripheral T cells.

The V gene's germline CDR1 is LGHNA and CDR2 YNFKEQ. The CDR3 has 18 residues. Trimming cost V 1 base and J 5 bases; bases outside gene matches: 12. As concerns this clone: What it recognizes is unknown.

Libraries were prepared by immunoSEQ multiplex PCR; TCRdb keeps only in-frame clonotypes and omits some of them. The top ten hold 0.44% of the sample, which has 78,000 or so clones, about 94% seen once. The TCR was taken from an adult with an advanced solid tumor such as melanoma, head and neck, liver or kidney cancer. The source material was CD4+ or CD8+ T cells sorted from blood, sampled in a trial of the OX40 agonist ivuxolimab. This chain joins TRBV4-2 and TRBJ2-3; 10 positions agree with TRBD2. In DNA, the CDR3 is TGTGCCAGCAGCCAAGCCCTGGCTAGCGGGAGAGGGGGAGATACGCAGTATTTT. Residues: CASSQALASGRGGDTQYF.